This T cell receptor beta chain derives from a study of cytomegalovirus exposure and HLA in healthy donors. In the study overall: The same platform was used for the 120 validation repertoires and the 600 to 700 first-cohort repertoires, a later analysis reported. General study points: Among the CMV-associated chains, three were confirmed in vitro as specific for CMV antigens. Cytomegalovirus-associated TCR beta chains were listed, numbering 150 to 200. Rarity held for most TCR sequences, but there were some public TCRs that occurred in many donors.

CDR3 length: 15 amino acids. Germline assignment: CDR1 MDHEN and CDR2 SYDVKM. With 5 bases clipped from V and 3 bases from J, the junction kept 5 bases outside the gene matches. TCRdb keeps only in-frame clones here, not all; method: immunoSEQ multiplex PCR. Of about 110,000 clones in the sample, approximately 90% were seen once. With regard to this clone: Its matching antigen is unknown.

The sequenced sample consisted of PBMCs. The receptor comes from a woman younger than 35 in good health and CMV-seropositive. The chain combines TRBV28 with TRBJ1-2, with 11 bases aligning to TRBD1. CDR3 amino acids: CASSTRTGGHYGYTF. The CDR3 DNA follows: TGTGCCAGCAGTACGCGGACAGGGGGCCACTATGGCTACACCTTC.